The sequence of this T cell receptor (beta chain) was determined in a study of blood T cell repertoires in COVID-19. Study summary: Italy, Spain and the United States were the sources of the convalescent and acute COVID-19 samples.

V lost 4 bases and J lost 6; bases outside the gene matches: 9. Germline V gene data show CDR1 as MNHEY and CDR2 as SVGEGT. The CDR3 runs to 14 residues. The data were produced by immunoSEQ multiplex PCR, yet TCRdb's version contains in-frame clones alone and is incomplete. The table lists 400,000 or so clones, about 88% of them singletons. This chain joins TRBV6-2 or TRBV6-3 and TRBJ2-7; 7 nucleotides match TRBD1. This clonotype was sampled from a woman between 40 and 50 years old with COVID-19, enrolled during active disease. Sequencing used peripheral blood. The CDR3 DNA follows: TGTGCCAGCAGTTCCCTCGGACAGGTGGGCGAGCAGTACTTC. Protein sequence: CASSSLGQVGEQYF.